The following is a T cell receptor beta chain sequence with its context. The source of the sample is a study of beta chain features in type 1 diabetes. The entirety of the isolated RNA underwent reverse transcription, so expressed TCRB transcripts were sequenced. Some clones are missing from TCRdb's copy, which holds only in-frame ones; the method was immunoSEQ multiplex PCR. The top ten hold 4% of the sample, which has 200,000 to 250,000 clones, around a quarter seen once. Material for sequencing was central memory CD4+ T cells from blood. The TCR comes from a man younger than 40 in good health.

This CDR3 is CASSRGGYGYTF. DNA for the CDR3: TGTGCCAGCAGCCGGGGAGGGTATGGCTACACCTTC. The genes are TRBV7-2 and TRBJ1-2, with D uncertain. This CDR3 contains 12 residues. Germline CDR1 reads SGHTA; CDR2 reads FQGNSA. V was trimmed by 5 bases and J by 5 bases, leaving 9 bases between them. Variable domain in full (rest from reference TRBV7-2 and TRBJ1-2): GAGVSQSPSNKVTEKGKDVELRCDPISGHTALYWYRQSLGQGLEFLIYFQGNSAPDKSGLPSDRFSAERTGGSVSTLTIQRTQQEDSAVYLCASSRGGYGYTFGSGTRLTVV.